Detailed here is one T cell receptor (beta chain). Methods used by the authors: Reference gene primer amplification gave nucleated cell count estimates. Data came from immunoSEQ multiplex PCR; TCRdb stores just in-frame clones and leaves some out. That table furnishes V, J and clone size, whereas the DNA furnished D and trimming. The sample holds about 180,000 clones, 81% seen once. V lost 5 bases and J lost 4; bases outside the gene matches: 4. The V gene's germline CDR1 is SGHTA and CDR2 FQGNSA. This CDR3 has 14 amino acids. These data are taken from a study of blood T cell repertoires in COVID-19. Study context: Sites in the United States, Italy and Spain provided acute and convalescent COVID-19 samples. T cells, B-cell-depleted T cells, or PBMCs supplied cDNA or gDNA.

Seattle patients were enrolled during active infection and followed longitudinally. This TCR came from an elderly woman with COVID-19, enrolled during active disease. This chain links TRBV7-2 with TRBJ2-5; 10 positions agree with TRBD2. The sequencing input was peripheral blood. CDR3: CASSRRLAGETQYF. In DNA form, the CDR3 reads TGTGCCAGCAGCCGCAGACTAGCGGGAGAGACCCAGTACTTC.